The TCR beta chain under discussion was sequenced for a study of identical twins. Findings of the study overall: The presence of invariant MAIT and iNKT cells could partly confound analyses of zero-insertion sequences.

This clonotype was seen many times. Antigen: not known. Template switching supplied a universal primer site; unique molecular identifiers were carried on the cDNA. From the 5' RACE reads, TCRdb called clonotypes with MiXCR, one entry per CDR3 protein. This sample yields roughly 200,000 distinct CDR3 sequences, of which 6.5% to 8.5% are seen a single time; around 1.8% belongs to the top ten. Germline V gene lookup returns CDR1 DFQATT and CDR2 SNEGSKA (reference sequence). The CDR3 covers 13 residues. With 6 bases removed from V and 4 bases from J, the gap between germline ends came to 12 bases. This same sample was also taken into another study, of yellow fever vaccine responses in identical twins.

The sequenced material came from memory (CD45RO+) T cells sorted from blood. This chain connects TRBV20-1 to TRBJ2-2, with D perhaps TRBD2 (5 bases). This TCR came from a woman aged 18-30 years in good health. As DNA, the CDR3 is TGCAGTGCCGCCCCGGGATCCACCGGGGAGCTGTTTTTT. Protein product: CSAAPGSTGELFF.